This is a list of T cell receptor beta chains from one sample in a study of blood T cell repertoires in COVID-19. Assay: immunoSEQ multiplex PCR; the TCRdb copy retains only in-frame clones and omits some. The sample holds a few hundred thousand clones; approximately 84% are singletons and the top ten take 2.5% to 3.5%. Sequencing was done on a sample of PBMCs or T cells enriched from blood (not recorded which). These receptor sequences come from a woman between 25 and 40 years old who had recovered from COVID-19. CDR3s include the opening cysteine and the closing phenylalanine or tryptophan. A D gene is named only where the DNA matches it firmly. Size is omitted from some rows. Given values are once, few, many or a class for expanded clones.

j_call v_call d_call clone_size cdr3_aa cdr3_nt
TRBJ2-7 TRBV23-1 TRBD1 . CASSQSPPRTGVPYEQYF TGCGCCAGCAGTCAATCGCCGCCTAGGACAGGGGTCCCTTACGAGCAGTACTTC
TRBJ2-3 TRBV18 . . CASSPRHTDTQYF TGTGCCAGCTCACCACGTCACACAGATACGCAGTATTTT
TRBJ2-1 TRBV27 . . CASLKQGDYNEQFF TGTGCCAGTCTAAAACAGGGTGACTACAATGAGCAGTTCTTC
TRBJ2-7 TRBV10-2 . . CASAFPSQGNYEQYF TGCGCCAGCGCGTTTCCATCTCAGGGGAACTACGAGCAGTACTTC
TRBJ2-5 TRBV12-5 . few CASGLDLQETQYF TGTGCTAGTGGTTTGGACTTGCAAGAGACCCAGTACTTC
TRBJ2-3 TRBV6-5 . . CASSWAGNTDTQYF TGTGCCAGCAGTTGGGCAGGGAACACAGATACGCAGTATTTT
TRBJ2-5 TRBV4-1 . once CASSQRTIQETQYF TGCGCCAGCAGCCAAAGGACTATCCAAGAGACCCAGTACTTC
TRBJ1-2 TRBV15 TRBD1 few CATSRDRGQGAAQRGYTF TGTGCCACCAGCAGAGATCGGGGCCAGGGGGCGGCCCAGCGCGGCTACACCTTC
TRBJ1-1 TRBV29-1 . . CSVDVGATEAFF TGCAGCGTTGATGTAGGGGCCACTGAAGCTTTCTTT
TRBJ2-2 TRBV6-5 TRBD2 . CASRRGLARAGELFF TGTGCCAGCAGAAGAGGACTAGCGCGAGCCGGGGAGCTGTTTTTT
TRBJ2-3 TRBV19 . . CASSSARGFFRGTDTQYF TGTGCCAGTAGTAGCGCTAGAGGTTTTTTCCGGGGCACAGATACGCAGTATTTT
TRBJ2-7 TRBV28 . . CASSTQGFFYEQYF TGTGCCAGCAGCACCCAGGGGTTTTTCTACGAGCAGTACTTC
TRBJ2-3 TRBV7-9 . . CASSTVRGDTQYF TGTGCCAGCAGCACAGTGCGGGGAGATACGCAGTATTTT
TRBJ1-5 TRBV19 TRBD1 . CASSIAPYRGSNQPQHF TGTGCCAGTAGTATAGCACCCTACAGGGGGAGCAATCAGCCCCAGCATTTT
TRBJ2-7 TRBV5-5 TRBD2 . CASSHITSGFRPHEQYF TGTGCCAGCAGCCATATTACTAGCGGCTTCAGACCCCACGAGCAGTACTTC
TRBJ2-3 TRBV7-6 TRBD2 . CASSFAVLAGVDSTDTQYF TGTGCCAGCAGCTTCGCTGTCCTAGCGGGAGTGGATAGCACAGATACGCAGTATTTT
TRBJ2-7 TRBV7-2 TRBD1 . CASSTDRTSSYEQYF TGTGCCAGCAGCACGGACAGGACCTCCTCCTACGAGCAGTACTTC
TRBJ1-3 TRBV15 . . CATGIFSGNTIYF TGTGCCACCGGCATCTTCTCTGGAAACACCATATATTTT
TRBJ2-1 TRBV21-1 . once CASSPGLAGVLVDEQFF TGTGCCAGCAGCCCGGGACTAGCGGGAGTACTAGTGGATGAGCAGTTCTTC
TRBJ1-1 TRBV2 . . CASRSWTSRDTEAFF TGTGCCAGCAGATCCTGGACAAGTCGGGACACTGAAGCTTTCTTT
TRBJ1-1 TRBV1 . . CTSSNDRVEGMNTEAFF TGCACCAGCAGCAATGACAGGGTTGAGGGTATGAACACTGAAGCTTTCTTT
TRBJ1-5 TRBV27 . . CASSLSFRGLVYSNQPQHF TGTGCCAGCAGTTTATCATTCCGCGGTCTGGTTTATAGCAATCAGCCCCAGCATTTT
TRBJ1-3 TRBV4-1 . few CASSQDRGSGNTIYF TGCGCCAGCAGCCAAGATCGGGGTTCTGGAAACACCATATATTTT
TRBJ1-2 TRBV27 TRBD1 . CASSLQGNYGYTF TGTGCCAGCAGTCTACAGGGGAATTATGGCTACACCTTC
TRBJ2-7 TRBV7-9 TRBD2 . CASSSLAGGSYEQYF TGTGCCAGCAGTTCCCTAGCGGGAGGATCCTACGAGCAGTACTTC
TRBJ2-2 TRBV2 TRBD2 . CASSPGLAGSRELFF TGTGCCAGCAGCCCGGGACTAGCGGGATCCAGGGAGCTGTTTTTT
TRBJ2-7 TRBV18 . . CASSPSSSYEQYF TGTGCCAGCTCACCATCTAGCTCCTACGAGCAGTACTTC
TRBJ2-6 TRBV18 TRBD1 . CASSQIQGAVSGANVLTF TGTGCCAGCTCTCAAATTCAGGGGGCAGTTTCTGGGGCCAACGTCCTGACTTTC
TRBJ1-5 TRBV13 TRBD1 . CASSSGQSNQPQHF TGTGCCAGCAGCTCGGGACAGAGCAATCAGCCCCAGCATTTT
TRBJ1-3 TRBV27 TRBD1 . CASRLQGSSGNTIYF TGTGCCAGCAGACTACAGGGGAGCTCTGGAAACACCATATATTTT
TRBJ2-3 TRBV7-2 TRBD1 . CASSPPRGQRTDTQYF TGTGCCAGCAGCCCCCCCCGGGGACAGAGGACAGATACGCAGTATTTT
TRBJ2-3 TRBV5-5 TRBD2 . CASSKLADTQYF TGTGCCAGCAGCAAACTAGCGGATACGCAGTATTTT
TRBJ2-7 TRBV28 TRBD2 . CASKPGTSSYEQYF TGTGCCAGCAAACCCGGGACTAGTAGTTACGAGCAGTACTTC
TRBJ1-2 TRBV7-2 . many CASPPAGGAASYTF TGTGCCAGCCCCCCTGCGGGGGGGGCGGCTAGCTACACCTTC
TRBJ2-1 TRBV27 . . CASSSTDSYEQFF TGTGCCAGCAGTTCTACGGACAGTTATGAGCAGTTCTTC
TRBJ2-7 TRBV4-1 TRBD1 . CASSQATGRGYEQYF TGCGCCAGCAGCCAAGCGACAGGGAGAGGTTACGAGCAGTACTTC
TRBJ2-7 TRBV6-6 . . CASRGEAYEQYF TGTGCCAGCAGGGGAGAAGCCTACGAGCAGTACTTC
TRBJ2-1 TRBV3-1/TRBV3-2 TRBD2 . CASSQARGLEFF TGTGCCAGCAGCCAAGCTCGGGGACTAGAGTTCTTC
TRBJ2-7 TRBV9 TRBD2 . CASSVGSGVTYEQYF TGTGCCAGCAGCGTAGGTAGCGGGGTAACCTACGAGCAGTACTTC
TRBJ2-6 TRBV2 . . CASIRELAGANVLTF TGTGCCAGCATACGGGAATTAGCTGGGGCCAACGTCCTGACTTTC
TRBJ2-2 TRBV28 TRBD1 . CASTPFGQGNTGELFF TGTGCCAGCACTCCCTTTGGACAGGGAAACACCGGGGAGCTGTTTTTT
TRBJ2-7 TRBV5-4 . . CASSFFPGTSYEQYF TGTGCCAGCAGCTTTTTCCCCGGTACCTCCTACGAGCAGTACTTC
TRBJ2-7 TRBV3-1/TRBV3-2 TRBD1 . CASSRGQGRSEQYF TGTGCCAGCAGCCGGGGACAGGGGCGCTCCGAGCAGTACTTC
TRBJ2-1 TRBV27 . . CASSLGASSPYNEQFF TGTGCCAGCAGTTTAGGTGCGTCTAGCCCCTACAATGAGCAGTTCTTC